Sequencing of this T cell receptor beta chain was carried out in a study of PD-1 blockade in classical Hodgkin lymphoma. Whole-study findings and limits: TCR diversity rose significantly by C4D1 in CD4+ but not CD8+ cells. Possibly reflecting disease activity or prior therapy, repertoire differences have causes that remain undefined. Patients who initiated nivolumab within 1 year of ASCT were excluded.

About this clone: The antigen is not known.

Every patient was affected by relapse after autologous stem cell transplantation, while exposure to brentuximab vedotin was not uniform. Complete response, partial response or progressive disease was recorded as best response. The repertoire was sequenced with immunoSEQ multiplex PCR; TCRdb's copy has only in-frame clones and lacks some. The sample has around 30,000 clones, 75% to 85% seen once. V lost 6 bases, J lost 6 bases, and 9 bases lay in between. Germline V gene data show CDR1 as SNHLY and CDR2 as FYNNEI. The CDR3 totals 11 residues. This specimen consisted of peripheral blood mononuclear cells (PBMCs), obtained at baseline. The genes are TRBV2 and TRBJ2-7; D unresolved. The sequence was collected from a human donor with classical Hodgkin lymphoma. In nucleotides, the CDR3 is TGTGCCAGCAGAACAGTCAGCGAGCAGTACTTC. Protein sequence: CASRTVSEQYF.